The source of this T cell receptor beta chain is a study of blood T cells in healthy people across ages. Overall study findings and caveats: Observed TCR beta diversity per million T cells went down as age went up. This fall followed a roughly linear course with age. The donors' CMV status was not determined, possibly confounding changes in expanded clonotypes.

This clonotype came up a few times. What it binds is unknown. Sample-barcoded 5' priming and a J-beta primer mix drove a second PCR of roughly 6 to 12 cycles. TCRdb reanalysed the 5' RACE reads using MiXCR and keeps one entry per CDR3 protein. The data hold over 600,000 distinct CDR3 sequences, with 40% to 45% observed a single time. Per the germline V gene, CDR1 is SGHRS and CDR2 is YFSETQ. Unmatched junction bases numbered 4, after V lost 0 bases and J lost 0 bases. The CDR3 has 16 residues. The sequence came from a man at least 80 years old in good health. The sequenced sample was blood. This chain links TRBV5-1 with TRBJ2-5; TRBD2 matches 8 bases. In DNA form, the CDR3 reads TGCGCCAGCAGCTTGGCGGTTAGCGGGGACCAAGAGACCCAGTACTTC. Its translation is CASSLAVSGDQETQYF.